This TCR beta chain derives from a study of blood T cells in healthy people across ages. Combining a sample-barcoded 5' primer with a J-beta primer mix, a second PCR ran for roughly 7 to 11 cycles. Each sample yielded at least 3 million CDR3-containing paired-end reads. Each CDR3 protein is one row after TCRdb ran MiXCR on the 5' RACE reads. The table includes around 2 million distinct CDR3 sequences, about two fifths detected once. Roughly 10 milliliters of peripheral blood were drawn from each donor. PBMCs, at least 6.5 million per sample, were isolated. Germline trimming cut 0 bases from V and 2 bases from J; bases unmatched to any gene: 10. Germline V lookup: CDR1 DFQATT, CDR2 SNEGSKA (reference sequence). The CDR3 extends over 17 amino acids. This clonotype was detected only once.

Specimen: blood. The chain couples TRBV20-1 to TRBJ2-1; 7 positions agree with TRBD2. This sequence originates from a human donor in good health. This CDR3 is CSARDRGSGATYNEQFF. In DNA form, the CDR3 reads TGCAGTGCTAGAGATCGGGGGAGCGGGGCAACCTACAATGAGCAGTTCTTC.